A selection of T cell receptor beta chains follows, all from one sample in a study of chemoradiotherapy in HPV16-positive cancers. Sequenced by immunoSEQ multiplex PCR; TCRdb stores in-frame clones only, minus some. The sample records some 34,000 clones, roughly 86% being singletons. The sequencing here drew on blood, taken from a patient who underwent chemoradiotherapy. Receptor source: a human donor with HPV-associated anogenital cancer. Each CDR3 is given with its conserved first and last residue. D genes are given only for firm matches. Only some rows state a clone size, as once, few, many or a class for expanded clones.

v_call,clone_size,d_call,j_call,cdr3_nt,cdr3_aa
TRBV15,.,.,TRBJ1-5,TGTGCCACCAGCAGAGAAGGACTGAGCAATCAGCCCCAGCATTTT,CATSREGLSNQPQHF
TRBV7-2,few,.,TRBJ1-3,TGTGCCAGCAGCTTAGGACAGGTCGTATACTCTGGAAACACCATATATTTT,CASSLGQVVYSGNTIYF
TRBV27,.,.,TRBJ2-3,TGTGCCAGCACCGAAGGGGGACACCCTAGGGATACGCAGTATTTT,CASTEGGHPRDTQYF
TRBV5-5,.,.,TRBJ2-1,TGTGCCAGCAGCTTGGGGTGGGGCTTAAATGAGCAGTTCTTC,CASSLGWGLNEQFF
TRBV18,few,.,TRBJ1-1,TGTGCCAGCTCACTACAGAAGAACACTGAAGCTTTCTTT,CASSLQKNTEAFF
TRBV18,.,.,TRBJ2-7,TGTGCCAGCTCACCAACCCCCAGGTCTCAAGACTACGAGCAGTACTTC,CASSPTPRSQDYEQYF
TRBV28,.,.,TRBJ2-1,TGTGCCAGCAGTTTTAGGGGGTGGAATGAGCAGTTCTTC,CASSFRGWNEQFF
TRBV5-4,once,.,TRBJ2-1,TGTGCCAGCAGCTTCATAGAGGGGAATGAGCAGTTCTTC,CASSFIEGNEQFF
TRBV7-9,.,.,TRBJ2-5,TGTGCCAGCAGCGGCCTTGCGTGGGGTACGGAGACCCAGTACTTC,CASSGLAWGTETQYF
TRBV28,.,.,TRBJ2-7,TGTGCCAGCAGCTCTATTCGGGCGACAGCCCAACCCTACGAGCAGTACTTC,CASSSIRATAQPYEQYF
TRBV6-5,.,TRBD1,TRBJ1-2,TGTGCCAGCAGAGTGGACAGGGCGGGCGGCTACACCTTC,CASRVDRAGGYTF